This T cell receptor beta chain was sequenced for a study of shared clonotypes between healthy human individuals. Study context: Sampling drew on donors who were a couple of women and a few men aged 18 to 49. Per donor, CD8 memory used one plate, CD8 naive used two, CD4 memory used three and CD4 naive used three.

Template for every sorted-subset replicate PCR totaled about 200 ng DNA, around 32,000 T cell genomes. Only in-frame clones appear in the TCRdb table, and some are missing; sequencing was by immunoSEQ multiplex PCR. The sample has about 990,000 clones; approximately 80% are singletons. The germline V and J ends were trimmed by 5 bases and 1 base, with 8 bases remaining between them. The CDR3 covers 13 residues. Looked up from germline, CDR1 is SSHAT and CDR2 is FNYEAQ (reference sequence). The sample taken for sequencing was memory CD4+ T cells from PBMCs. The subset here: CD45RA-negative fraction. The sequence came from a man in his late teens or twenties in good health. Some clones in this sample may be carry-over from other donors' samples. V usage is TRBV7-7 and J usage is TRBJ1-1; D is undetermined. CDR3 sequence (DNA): TGTGCCAGCAGCCCAGTTTCGAACACTGAAGCTTTCTTT. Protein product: CASSPVSNTEAFF. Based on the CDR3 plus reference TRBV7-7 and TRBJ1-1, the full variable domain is GAGVSQSPRYKVTKRGQDVTLRCDPISSHATLYWYQQALGQGPEFLTYFNYEAQPDKSGLPSDRFSAERPEGSISTLTIQRTEQRDSAMYRCASSPVSNTEAFFGQGTRLTVV.